This TCR beta chain was recovered during a study of vaccination and CD4 T cells after COVID-19. The overall study: Convalescent patients were SARS-CoV-2 positive by nasal swab PCR; nine mild, one severe. Each person enrolled got two BNT162b2 or mRNA-1273 vaccine doses.

Cultured CD4+ T cell DNA underwent sequencing with the Oncomine TCR Beta short-read assay. TCRdb processed the PCR reads anew with MiXCR; each CDR3 protein has one entry. The table includes about 15,000 distinct CDR3 sequences, roughly 60% detected once. As for this clonotype: The antigen is not known.

Treatment: roughly ten-day PBMC culture with coronavirus spike peptide pools or control peptides (ViraFEST assay). Sequenced input: CD4+ T cells from blood, cultured in vitro. This TCR came from a human donor who had recovered from COVID-19.

Here the CDR3 DNA reads TGTGCCAGCAGTTTATCCGGGACAGGGTATCATCCGGGTAATTCACCCCTCCACTTT. Translation gives CASSLSGTGYHPGNSPLHF. The rearrangement uses TRBV27 and TRBJ1-6; TRBD1 matches 9 bases. CDR3 length: 19 amino acids. V lost 0 bases to trimming and J lost 6 bases; unmatched junction nucleotides: 12. Germline V gene lookup returns CDR1 MNHEY and CDR2 SMNVEV (reference sequence).